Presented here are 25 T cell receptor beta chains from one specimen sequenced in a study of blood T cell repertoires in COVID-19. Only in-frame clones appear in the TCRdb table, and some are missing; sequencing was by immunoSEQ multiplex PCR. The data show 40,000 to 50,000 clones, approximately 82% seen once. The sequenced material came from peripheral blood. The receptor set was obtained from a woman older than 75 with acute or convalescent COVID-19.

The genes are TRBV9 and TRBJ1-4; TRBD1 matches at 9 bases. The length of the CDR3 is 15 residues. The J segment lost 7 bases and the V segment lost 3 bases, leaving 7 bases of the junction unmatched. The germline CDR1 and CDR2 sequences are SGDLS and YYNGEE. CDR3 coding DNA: TGTGCCAGCAGCGAGGGGGGGACAGGGTCTGAAAAACTGTTTTTT. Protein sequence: CASSEGGTGSEKLFF.

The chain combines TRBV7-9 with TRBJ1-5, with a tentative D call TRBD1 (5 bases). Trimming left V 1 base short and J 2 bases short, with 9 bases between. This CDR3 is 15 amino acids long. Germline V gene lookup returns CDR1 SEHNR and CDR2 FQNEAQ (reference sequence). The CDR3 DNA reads TGTGCCAGCAGCTTAGGCGGGGGGGGCAATCAGCCCCAGCATTTT. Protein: CASSLGGGGNQPQHF.

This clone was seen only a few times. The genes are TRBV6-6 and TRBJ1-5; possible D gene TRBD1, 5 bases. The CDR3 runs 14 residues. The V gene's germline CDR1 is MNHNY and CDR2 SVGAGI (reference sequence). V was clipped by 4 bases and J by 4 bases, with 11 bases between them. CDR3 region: CASSSRQLNQPQHF. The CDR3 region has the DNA TGTGCCAGCAGTTCCAGACAGTTAAATCAGCCCCAGCATTTT.

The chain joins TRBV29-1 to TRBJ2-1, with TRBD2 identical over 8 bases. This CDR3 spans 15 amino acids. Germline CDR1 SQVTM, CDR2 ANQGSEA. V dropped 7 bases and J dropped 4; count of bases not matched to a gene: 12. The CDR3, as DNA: TGCAGCGCCGCCCTCAAGCGGGGGCCGTACAATGAGCAGTTCTTC. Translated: CSAALKRGPYNEQFF.

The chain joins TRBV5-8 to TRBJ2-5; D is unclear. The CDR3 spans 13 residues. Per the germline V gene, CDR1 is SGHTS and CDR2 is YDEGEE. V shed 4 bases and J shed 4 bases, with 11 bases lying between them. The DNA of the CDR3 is TGTGCCAGCAGCCTTAGACGAGGAGAGACCCAGTACTTC. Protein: CASSLRRGETQYF.

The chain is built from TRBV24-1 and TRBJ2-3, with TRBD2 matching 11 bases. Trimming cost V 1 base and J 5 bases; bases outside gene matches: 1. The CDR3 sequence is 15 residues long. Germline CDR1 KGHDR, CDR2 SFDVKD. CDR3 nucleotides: TGTGCCACCAGTGATTTTAGCGGGGGGGTAGATACGCAGTATTTT. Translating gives CATSDFSGGVDTQYF.

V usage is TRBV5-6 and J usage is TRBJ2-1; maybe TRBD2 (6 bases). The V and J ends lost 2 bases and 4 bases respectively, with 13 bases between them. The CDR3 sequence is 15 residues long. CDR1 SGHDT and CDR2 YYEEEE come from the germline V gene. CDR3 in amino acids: CASSFPGDPYNEQFF. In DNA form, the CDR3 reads TGTGCCAGCAGCTTCCCGGGGGACCCTTACAATGAGCAGTTCTTC.

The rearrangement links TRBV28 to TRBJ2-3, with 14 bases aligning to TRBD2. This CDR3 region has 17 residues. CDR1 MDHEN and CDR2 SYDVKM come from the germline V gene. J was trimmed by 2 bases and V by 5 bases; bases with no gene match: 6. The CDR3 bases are TGTGCCAGCAGTCCCCGGACTAGCGGGGGGTTCACAGATACGCAGTATTTT. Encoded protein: CASSPRTSGGFTDTQYF.

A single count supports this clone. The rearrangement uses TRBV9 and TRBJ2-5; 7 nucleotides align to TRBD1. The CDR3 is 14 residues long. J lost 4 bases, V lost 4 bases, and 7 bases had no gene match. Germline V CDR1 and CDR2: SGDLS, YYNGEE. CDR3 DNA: TGTGCCAGCAGCCCAGGGGGAGATAGAGAGACCCAGTACTTC. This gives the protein CASSPGGDRETQYF.

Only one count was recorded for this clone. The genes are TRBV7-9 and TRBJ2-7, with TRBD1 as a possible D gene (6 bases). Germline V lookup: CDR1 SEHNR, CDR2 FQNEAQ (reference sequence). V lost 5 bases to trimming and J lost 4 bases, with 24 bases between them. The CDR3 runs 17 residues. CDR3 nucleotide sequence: TGTGCCAGCAGCCCCTCCGCTCCAGGACAGAATGGATACGAGCAGTACTTC. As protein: CASSPSAPGQNGYEQYF.

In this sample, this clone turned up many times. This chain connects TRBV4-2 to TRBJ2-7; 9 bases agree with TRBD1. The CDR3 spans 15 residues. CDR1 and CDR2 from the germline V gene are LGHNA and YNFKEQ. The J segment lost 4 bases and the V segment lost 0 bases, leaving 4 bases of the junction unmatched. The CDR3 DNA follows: TGTGCCAGCAGCCAAGAACAGGGACAGGGTTACGAGCAGTACTTC. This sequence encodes CASSQEQGQGYEQYF.

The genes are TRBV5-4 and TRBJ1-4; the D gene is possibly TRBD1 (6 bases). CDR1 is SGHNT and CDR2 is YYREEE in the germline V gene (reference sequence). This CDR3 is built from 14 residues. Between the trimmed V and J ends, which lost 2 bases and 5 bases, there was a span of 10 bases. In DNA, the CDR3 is TGTGCCAGCAGCTTAAAGGGGGAGAATGAAAAACTGTTTTTT. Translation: CASSLKGENEKLFF.

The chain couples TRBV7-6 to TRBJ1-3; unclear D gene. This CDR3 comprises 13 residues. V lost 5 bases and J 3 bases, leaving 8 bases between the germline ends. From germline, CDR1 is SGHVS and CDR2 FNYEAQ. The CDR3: CASSPGSGNTIYF. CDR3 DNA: TGTGCCAGCAGCCCCGGGAGTGGAAACACCATATATTTT.

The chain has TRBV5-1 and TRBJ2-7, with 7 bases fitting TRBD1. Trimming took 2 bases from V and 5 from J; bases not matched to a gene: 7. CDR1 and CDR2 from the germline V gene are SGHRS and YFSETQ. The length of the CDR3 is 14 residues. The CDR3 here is CASSFDREGNEQYF. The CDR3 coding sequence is TGCGCCAGCAGCTTTGACAGGGAAGGCAACGAGCAGTACTTC.

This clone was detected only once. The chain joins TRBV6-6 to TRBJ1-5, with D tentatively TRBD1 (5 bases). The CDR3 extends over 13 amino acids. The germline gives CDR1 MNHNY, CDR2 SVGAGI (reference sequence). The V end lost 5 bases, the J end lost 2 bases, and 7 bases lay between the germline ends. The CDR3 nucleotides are TGTGCCAGCAGTGCAGGGCGCAATCAGCCCCAGCATTTT. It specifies CASSAGRNQPQHF.

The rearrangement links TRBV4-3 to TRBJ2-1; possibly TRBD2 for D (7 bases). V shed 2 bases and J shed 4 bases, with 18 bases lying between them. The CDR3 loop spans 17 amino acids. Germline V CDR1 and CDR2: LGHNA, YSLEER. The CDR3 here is CASSQLAGAGGYNEQFF. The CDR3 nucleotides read TGCGCCAGCAGCCAACTGGCGGGGGCCGGGGGGTACAATGAGCAGTTCTTC.

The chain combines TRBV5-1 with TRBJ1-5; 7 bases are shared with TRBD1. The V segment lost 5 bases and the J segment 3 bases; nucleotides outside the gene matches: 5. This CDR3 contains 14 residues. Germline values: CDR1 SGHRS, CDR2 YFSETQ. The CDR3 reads CASSPTGNNQPQHF. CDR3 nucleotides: TGCGCCAGCAGTCCGACAGGGAACAATCAGCCCCAGCATTTT. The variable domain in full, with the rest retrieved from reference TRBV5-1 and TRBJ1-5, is KAGVTQTPRYLIKTRGQQVTLSCSPISGHRSVSWYQQTPGQGLQFLFEYFSETQRNKGNFPGRFSGRQFSNSRSEMNVSTLELGDSALYLCASSPTGNNQPQHFGDGTRLSIL.

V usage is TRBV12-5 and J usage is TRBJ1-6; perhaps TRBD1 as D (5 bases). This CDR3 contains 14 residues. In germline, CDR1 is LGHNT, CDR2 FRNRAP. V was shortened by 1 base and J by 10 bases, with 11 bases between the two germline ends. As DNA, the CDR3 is TGTGCTAGTGGTTTGGGAAGGGGAGGGTCACCCCTCCACTTT. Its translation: CASGLGRGGSPLHF.

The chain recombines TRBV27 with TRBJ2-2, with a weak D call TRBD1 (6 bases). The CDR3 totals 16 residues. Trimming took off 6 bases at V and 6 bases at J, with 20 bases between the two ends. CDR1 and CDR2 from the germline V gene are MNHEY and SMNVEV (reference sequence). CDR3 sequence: CASRDRASEGAGELFF. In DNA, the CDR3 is TGTGCCAGCAGAGACCGGGCCTCAGAGGGGGCCGGGGAGCTGTTTTTT.

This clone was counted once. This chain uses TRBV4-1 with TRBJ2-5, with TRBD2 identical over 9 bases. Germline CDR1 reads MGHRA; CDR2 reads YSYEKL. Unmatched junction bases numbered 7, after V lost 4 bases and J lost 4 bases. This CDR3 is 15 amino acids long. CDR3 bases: TGCGCCAGCAGCCCTACAGCGGGGGGACGAGAGACCCAGTACTTC. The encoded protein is CASSPTAGGRETQYF.

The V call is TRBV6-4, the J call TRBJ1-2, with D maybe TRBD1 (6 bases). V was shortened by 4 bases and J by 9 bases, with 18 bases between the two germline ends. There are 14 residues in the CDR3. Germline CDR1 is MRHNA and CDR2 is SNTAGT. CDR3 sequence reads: CASSGTPGQTSYTF. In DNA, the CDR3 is TGTGCCAGCAGTGGGACGCCAGGACAGACAAGCTACACCTTC.

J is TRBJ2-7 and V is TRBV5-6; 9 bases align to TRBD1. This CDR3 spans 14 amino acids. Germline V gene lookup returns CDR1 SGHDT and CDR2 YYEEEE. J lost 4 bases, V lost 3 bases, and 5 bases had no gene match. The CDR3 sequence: CASSYRQGGYEQYF. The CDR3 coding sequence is TGTGCCAGCAGCTACCGACAGGGGGGGTACGAGCAGTACTTC.

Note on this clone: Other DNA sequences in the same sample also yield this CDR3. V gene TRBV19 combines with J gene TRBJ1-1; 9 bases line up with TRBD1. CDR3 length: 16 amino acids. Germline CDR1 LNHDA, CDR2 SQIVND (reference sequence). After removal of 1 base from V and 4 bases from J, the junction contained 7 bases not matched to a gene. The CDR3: CASSIGQGGGRTEAFF. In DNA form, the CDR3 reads TGTGCCAGTAGTATAGGACAGGGGGGAGGACGCACTGAAGCTTTCTTT.

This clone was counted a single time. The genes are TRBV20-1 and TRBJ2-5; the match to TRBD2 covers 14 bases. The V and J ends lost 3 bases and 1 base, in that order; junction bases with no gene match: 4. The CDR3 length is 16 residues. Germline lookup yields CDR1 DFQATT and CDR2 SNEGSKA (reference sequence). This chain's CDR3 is CSASKGLAGVQETQYF. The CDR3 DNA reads TGCAGTGCTAGTAAGGGACTAGCGGGGGTCCAAGAGACCCAGTACTTC.

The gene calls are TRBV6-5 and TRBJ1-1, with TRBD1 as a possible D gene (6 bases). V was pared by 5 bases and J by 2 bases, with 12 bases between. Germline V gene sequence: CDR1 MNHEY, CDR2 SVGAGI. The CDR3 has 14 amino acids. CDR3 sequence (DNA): TGTGCCAGCAGTCCCGGACAGTCTAACACTGAAGCTTTCTTT. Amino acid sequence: CASSPGQSNTEAFF.